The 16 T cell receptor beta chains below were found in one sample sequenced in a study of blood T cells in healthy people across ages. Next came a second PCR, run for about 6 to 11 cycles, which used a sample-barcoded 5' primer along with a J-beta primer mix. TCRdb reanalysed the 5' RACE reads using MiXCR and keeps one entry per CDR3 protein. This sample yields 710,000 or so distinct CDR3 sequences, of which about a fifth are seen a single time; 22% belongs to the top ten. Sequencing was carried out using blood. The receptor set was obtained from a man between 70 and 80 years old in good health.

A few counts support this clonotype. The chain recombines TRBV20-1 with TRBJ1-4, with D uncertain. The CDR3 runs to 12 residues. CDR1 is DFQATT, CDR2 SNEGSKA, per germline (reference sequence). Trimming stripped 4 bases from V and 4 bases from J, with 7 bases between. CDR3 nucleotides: TGCAGTGCTAAGGCTGTTAATGAAAAACTGTTTTTT. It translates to CSAKAVNEKLFF.

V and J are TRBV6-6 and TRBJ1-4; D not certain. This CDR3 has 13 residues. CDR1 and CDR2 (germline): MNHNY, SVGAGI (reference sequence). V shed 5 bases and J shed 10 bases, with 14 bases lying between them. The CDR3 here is CASSPTRLGKLFF. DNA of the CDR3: TGTGCCAGCAGTCCGACTAGGTTAGGAAAACTGTTTTTT.

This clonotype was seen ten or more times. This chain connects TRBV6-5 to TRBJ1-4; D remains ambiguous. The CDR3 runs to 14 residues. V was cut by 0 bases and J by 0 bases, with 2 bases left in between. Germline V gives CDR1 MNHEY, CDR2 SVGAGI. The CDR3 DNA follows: TGTGCCAGCAGTTACTCGTCAACTAATGAAAAACTGTTTTTT. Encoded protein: CASSYSSTNEKLFF.

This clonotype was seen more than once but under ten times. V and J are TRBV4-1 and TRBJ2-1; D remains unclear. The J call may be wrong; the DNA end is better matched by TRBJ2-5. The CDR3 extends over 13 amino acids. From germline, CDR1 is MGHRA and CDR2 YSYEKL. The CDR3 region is CASSQGLLETQYF. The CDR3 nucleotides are TGCGCCAGCAGCCAAGGCTTGTTGGAGACCCAGTACTTC.

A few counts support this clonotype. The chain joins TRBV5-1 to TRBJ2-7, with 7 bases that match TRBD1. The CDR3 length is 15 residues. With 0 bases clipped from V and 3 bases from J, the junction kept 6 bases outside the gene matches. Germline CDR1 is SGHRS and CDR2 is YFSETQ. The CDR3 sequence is CASSLVPGGVYEQYF. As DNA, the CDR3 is TGCGCCAGCAGCTTGGTGCCAGGGGGAGTCTACGAGCAGTACTTC. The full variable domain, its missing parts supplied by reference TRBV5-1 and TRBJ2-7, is KAGVTQTPRYLIKTRGQQVTLSCSPISGHRSVSWYQQTPGQGLQFLFEYFSETQRNKGNFPGRFSGRQFSNSRSEMNVSTLELGDSALYLCASSLVPGGVYEQYFGPGTRLTVT.

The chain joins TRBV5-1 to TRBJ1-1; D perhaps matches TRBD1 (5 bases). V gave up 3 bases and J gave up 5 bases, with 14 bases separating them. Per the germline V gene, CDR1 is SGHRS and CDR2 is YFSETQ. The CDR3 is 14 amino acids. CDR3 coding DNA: TGCGCCAGCAGCTGGGGGACTCCCGAGACTGAAGCTTTCTTT. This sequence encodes CASSWGTPETEAFF.

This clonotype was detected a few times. The chain's CDR3 is CASSTSGTSGNEQFF. CDR3 in DNA: TGCGCCAGCTCGACTTCCGGGACTAGCGGTAATGAGCAGTTCTTC. This chain connects TRBV10-2 to TRBJ2-1; 11 nucleotides agree with TRBD2. This CDR3 has 15 residues. Germline CDR1 WSHSY, CDR2 SAAADI. V lost 8 bases and J lost 7; bases outside the gene matches: 10.

The CDR3 loop is CASSEYGDRSKNIQYF. The DNA of the CDR3 is TGTGCCAGCAGTGAATATGGGGACAGATCCAAAAACATTCAGTACTTC. J is TRBJ2-4 and V is TRBV25-1; 7 positions match TRBD1. After removal of 0 bases from V and 2 bases from J, the junction contained 4 bases not matched to a gene. The V gene's germline CDR1 is MGHDK and CDR2 SYGVNS. This CDR3 has 16 residues. Full variable domain (outside the CDR3, taken from reference TRBV25-1 and TRBJ2-4): EADIYQTPRYLVIGTGKKITLECSQTMGHDKMYWYQQDPGMELHLIHYSYGVNSTEKGDLSSESTVSRIRTEHFPLTLESARPSHTSQYLCASSEYGDRSKNIQYFGAGTRLSVL.

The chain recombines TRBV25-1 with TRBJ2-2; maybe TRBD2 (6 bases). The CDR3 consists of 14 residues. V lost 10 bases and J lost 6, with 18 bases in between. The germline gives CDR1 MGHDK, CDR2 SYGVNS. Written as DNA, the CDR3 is TGTGCCACCTCCGCGGGACGCGTCGCCGGGGAGCTGTTTTTT. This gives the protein CATSAGRVAGELFF.

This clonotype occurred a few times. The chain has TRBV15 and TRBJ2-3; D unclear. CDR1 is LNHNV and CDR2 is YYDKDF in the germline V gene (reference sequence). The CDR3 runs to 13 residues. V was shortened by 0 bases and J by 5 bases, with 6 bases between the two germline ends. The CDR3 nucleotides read TGTGCCACCAGCAGAGATCGCCGAGATACGCAGTATTTT. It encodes CATSRDRRDTQYF.

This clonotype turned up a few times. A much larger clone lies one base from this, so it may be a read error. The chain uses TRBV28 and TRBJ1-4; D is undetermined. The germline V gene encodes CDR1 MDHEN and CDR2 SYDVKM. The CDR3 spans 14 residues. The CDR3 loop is CASSLPGFNEELFF. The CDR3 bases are TGTGCCAGCAGTTTGCCCGGTTTCAATGAAGAACTGTTTTTT.

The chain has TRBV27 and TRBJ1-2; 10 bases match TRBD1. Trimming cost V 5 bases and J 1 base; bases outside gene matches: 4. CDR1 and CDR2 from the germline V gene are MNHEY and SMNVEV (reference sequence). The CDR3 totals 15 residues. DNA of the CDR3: TGTGCCAGCAGTAACCGGGACAGGGGTAACTATGGCTACACCTTC. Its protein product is CASSNRDRGNYGYTF.

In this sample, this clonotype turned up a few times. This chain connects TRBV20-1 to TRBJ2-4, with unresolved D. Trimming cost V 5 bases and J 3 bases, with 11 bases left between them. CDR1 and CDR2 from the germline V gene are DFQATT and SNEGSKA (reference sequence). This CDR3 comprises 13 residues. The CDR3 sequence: CSAGGIDKNIQYF. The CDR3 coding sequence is TGCAGTGCTGGTGGGATAGACAAAAACATTCAGTACTTC.

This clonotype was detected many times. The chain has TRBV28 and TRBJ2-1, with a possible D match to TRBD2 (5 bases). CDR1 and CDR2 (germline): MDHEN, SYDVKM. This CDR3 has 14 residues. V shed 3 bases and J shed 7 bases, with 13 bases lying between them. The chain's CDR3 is CASSFGGFGNEQFF. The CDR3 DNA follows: TGTGCCAGCAGTTTTGGAGGTTTTGGTAATGAGCAGTTCTTC.

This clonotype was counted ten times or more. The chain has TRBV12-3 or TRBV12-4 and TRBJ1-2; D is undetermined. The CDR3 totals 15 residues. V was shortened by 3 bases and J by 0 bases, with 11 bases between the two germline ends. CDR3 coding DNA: TGTGCCAGCAGTTTGACGGGATCAGCTAACTATGGCTACACCTTC. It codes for CASSLTGSANYGYTF.

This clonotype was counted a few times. CDR3 bases: TGTGCCAGCTCACGGTCCGGGGAGCTGTTTTTT. This encodes CASSRSGELFF. The genes are TRBV12-3 or TRBV12-4 and TRBJ2-2; D ambiguous. V lost 8 bases and J lost 6, with 7 bases in between. The CDR3 consists of 11 residues.